Listed here are 15 T cell receptor beta chains from one sample, sequenced in a study of blood T cell repertoires in COVID-19. Data came from immunoSEQ multiplex PCR; TCRdb stores just in-frame clones and leaves some out. The table has about 62,000 clones, 80% to 90% seen once. Sequenced input: peripheral blood. The source is a woman in her sixties with COVID-19, enrolled during active disease.

The chain combines TRBV6-6 with TRBJ1-2, with 8 bases fitting TRBD1. From germline, CDR1 is MNHNY and CDR2 SVGAGI (reference sequence). Unmatched junction bases numbered 3, after V lost 4 bases and J lost 2 bases. The CDR3 extends over 14 amino acids. Here the CDR3 reads CASSSRTGNYGYTF. The CDR3 DNA sequence: TGTGCCAGCAGTTCCCGGACAGGGAACTATGGCTACACCTTC.

The CDR3 spells CASSLEPGLAGNEQFF. The CDR3, as DNA: TGTGCCAGCAGCTTGGAGCCGGGACTAGCTGGGAATGAGCAGTTCTTC. This chain uses TRBV5-4 with TRBJ2-1; 9 nucleotides match TRBD2. V gave up 0 bases and J gave up 7 bases; unmatched junction bases: 8. CDR3 length: 16 amino acids. From germline, CDR1 is SGHNT and CDR2 YYREEE (reference sequence).

The chain employs TRBV27 and TRBJ1-2, with D unclear. The CDR3 covers 13 residues. Germline CDR1 MNHEY, CDR2 SMNVEV (reference sequence). Trimming pared 8 bases from V and 1 base from J, leaving 11 bases between. The CDR3 DNA follows: TGTGCCAGCCGTCCGTCGGGTAACTATGGCTACACCTTC. This translates into CASRPSGNYGYTF.

This chain links TRBV20-1 with TRBJ1-1; D ambiguous. V lost 6 bases, J lost 10 bases, and 15 bases lay in between. The CDR3 covers 11 residues. The germline V gene has CDR1 DFQATT and CDR2 SNEGSKA (reference sequence). The CDR3 coding sequence is TGCAGTGCCTTCCAAAGCGTTTTAGCTTTCTTT. Encoded protein: CSAFQSVLAFF.

This rearrangement joins TRBV11-2 to TRBJ2-7; tentatively, D is TRBD1 (6 bases). Between the trimmed V and J ends, which lost 0 bases and 4 bases, there was a span of 19 bases. This CDR3 is built from 17 residues. Per the germline V gene, CDR1 is SGHAT and CDR2 is FQNNGV. This CDR3 reads CASSLEKPGHRLYEQYF. CDR3 nucleotides: TGTGCCAGCAGCTTAGAAAAACCGGGACACCGTTTGTACGAGCAGTACTTC. Combining the CDR3 with reference TRBV11-2 and TRBJ2-7 gives the whole variable domain EAGVAQSPRYKIIEKRQSVAFWCNPISGHATLYWYQQILGQGPKLLIQFQNNGVVDDSQLPKDRFSAERLKGVDSTLKIQPAKLEDSAVYLCASSLEKPGHRLYEQYFGPGTRLTVT.

Comments on this clone: Mismatch with germline at one junction end may stem from a read error. J is TRBJ1-2 and V is TRBV12-3 or TRBV12-4; D might be TRBD1 (6 bases). CDR3 length equals 13 residues. This CDR3 is CASSQGQLMALGF. In nucleotides, the CDR3 is TGTGCCAGCAGTCAAGGACAGTTGATGGCTTTGGGCTTC.

V usage is TRBV29-1 and J usage is TRBJ2-2, with D tentatively TRBD2 (6 bases). CDR3 length: 13 residues. The germline CDR1 and CDR2 sequences are SQVTM and ANQGSEA. Deletions cut 7 bases from V and 2 bases from J, with 11 bases between. As DNA, the CDR3 is TGCAGCGGACGGGACTTAAACACCGGGGAGCTGTTTTTT. It yields the protein CSGRDLNTGELFF.

The chain recombines TRBV6-5 with TRBJ1-2, with D perhaps TRBD1 (5 bases). CDR1 MNHEY and CDR2 SVGAGI come from the germline V gene. This CDR3 is built from 14 residues. The V and J ends lost 6 bases and 0 bases respectively, with 11 bases between them. The CDR3 spells CASRGGGANYGYTF. The CDR3 bases are TGTGCCAGCAGGGGTGGAGGGGCTAACTATGGCTACACCTTC.

The genes are TRBV11-3 and TRBJ1-1; weak D call: TRBD1 (5 bases). V lost 7 bases to trimming and J lost 0 bases, with 9 bases between them. Germline loops: CDR1 SGHNT, CDR2 YENEEA. The CDR3 runs 13 residues. The CDR3 spells CASNPTVNTEAFF. CDR3 bases: TGTGCCAGCAATCCGACAGTGAACACTGAAGCTTTCTTT.

This clone was observed a single time. An end of the junction differs from the germline gene, which may be a read error. The chain combines TRBV30 with TRBJ1-3, with D possibly matching TRBD1 (5 bases). Germline CDR1 is GTSNPN and CDR2 is SVGIG (reference sequence). This CDR3 region has 16 residues. The CDR3 coding sequence is TGTGCCTGGAGTGCCCGGGCAGGGCGACCTGGAGACACCATATATTTT. Protein product: CAWSARAGRPGDTIYF.

The chain couples TRBV28 to TRBJ2-5; 10 bases fit TRBD1. Germline CDR1 MDHEN, CDR2 SYDVKM. This CDR3 has 15 amino acids. J gave up 0 bases and V 8 bases, and 6 bases lay outside the gene matches. The CDR3 sequence is CASSAGQGYQETQYF. The CDR3 DNA sequence: TGTGCCAGCTCCGCGGGACAGGGGTACCAAGAGACCCAGTACTTC.

V is TRBV30 and J is TRBJ1-1; perhaps TRBD1 as D (6 bases). V was cut by 0 bases and J by 3 bases, with 8 bases left in between. Germline V gene lookup returns CDR1 GTSNPN and CDR2 SVGIG (reference sequence). This CDR3 is built from 13 residues. Written as DNA, the CDR3 is TGTGCCTGGAGTGTGACAGGCTACACTGAAGCTTTCTTT. It yields the protein CAWSVTGYTEAFF.

The V gene is TRBV25-1, the J gene TRBJ1-1; 10 nucleotides match TRBD1. The CDR3 is 17 residues long. CDR1 and CDR2 (germline): MGHDK, SYGVNS. J gave up 1 base and V 3 bases, and 8 bases lay outside the gene matches. The DNA for the CDR3 is TGTGCCAGCAGTGATCCGACAGGGGGCGCGACGAACACTGAAGCTTTCTTT. Translated, it gives CASSDPTGGATNTEAFF.

The chain uses TRBV23-1 and TRBJ2-7; 8 bases agree with TRBD1. TRBV23-1 is recorded as an ORF, its role being uncertain. The CDR3 is 14 residues long. V lost 6 bases, J lost 1 base, and 5 bases stayed unmatched. DNA for the CDR3: TGCGCCAGCAGCTCTAGGACAGGGTCCTACGAGCAGTACTTC. Protein: CASSSRTGSYEQYF.

The V gene is TRBV7-9, the J gene TRBJ1-2; a possible D gene is TRBD1 (5 bases). In germline, CDR1 is SEHNR, CDR2 FQNEAQ (reference sequence). V was trimmed by 5 bases and J by 4 bases, leaving 14 bases between them. CDR3 length: 14 amino acids. The CDR3 region has the DNA TGTGCCAGCAGCATAGACGGGGGAAGCTATGGCTACACCTTC. It specifies CASSIDGGSYGYTF.